The clone carrying this T cell receptor beta chain was picked up many times. This entry comes from a study of regulatory T cells in long-lasting Graves disease. The overall study: Antithyroid drugs had been taken under 3 months by newly diagnosed Graves' patients.

The CDR3 loop spans 15 amino acids. V was shortened by 2 bases and J by 5 bases, with 15 bases between the two germline ends. Germline lookup yields CDR1 SGHTA and CDR2 FQGNSA. As to time point: newly diagnosed GD, antithyroid drugs for less than 3 months. With RNA extracted from PBMCs as input, the TCR library was made. The TCR beta library used iRepertoire HTBI primers with Arm-PCR amplification of CDR3. MiXCR, applied by TCRdb to the multiplex PCR reads, yields one record per CDR3 protein. Of fewer than 650,000 distinct CDR3 sequences listed, roughly 16% were seen once; the top ten hold 15% to 20%. This sample was also put to use in a study of T cells in Graves' hyperthyroidism and ophthalmopathy.

The chain joins TRBV7-2 to TRBJ1-2; D is perhaps TRBD1 (5 bases). The receptor's source is a woman in her thirties with Graves disease. The sequencing used peripheral blood mononuclear cells (PBMCs), collected at new diagnosis, from a patient treated with antithyroid drugs. CDR3 loop: CASSLWEGSYYGYTF. The CDR3 coding sequence is TGTGCCAGCAGCTTATGGGAGGGGTCCTATTATGGCTACACCTTC.